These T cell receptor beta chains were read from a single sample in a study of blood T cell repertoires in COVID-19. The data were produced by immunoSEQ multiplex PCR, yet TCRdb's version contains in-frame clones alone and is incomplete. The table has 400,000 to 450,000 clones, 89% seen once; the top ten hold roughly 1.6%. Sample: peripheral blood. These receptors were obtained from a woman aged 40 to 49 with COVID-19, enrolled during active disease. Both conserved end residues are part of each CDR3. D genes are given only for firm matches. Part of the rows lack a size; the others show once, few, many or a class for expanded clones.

DNA: TGCGCCAGCAGCTTGGCCGCTAGCGGGAGGGTAACAGATACGCAGTATTTT
CDR3: CASSLAASGRVTDTQYF
J: TRBJ2-3
V: TRBV5-1
D: TRBD2
size: .

DNA: TGTGCCAGCAGCTTATATGCAGGGGCCGCTGGCTATGGCTACACCTTC
CDR3: CASSLYAGAAGYGYTF
J: TRBJ1-2
V: TRBV13
D: .
size: .

DNA: TGCGCCAGCAGCTTGCTCGCGCGGGAGAGCACCGGGGAGCTGTTTTTT
CDR3: CASSLLARESTGELFF
J: TRBJ2-2
V: TRBV5-1
D: TRBD2
size: .

DNA: TGTGCCACCAGTAGCAGGGGGCTCGGCAATCAGCCCCAGCATTTT
CDR3: CATSSRGLGNQPQHF
J: TRBJ1-5
V: TRBV24-1
D: TRBD1
size: .

DNA: TGTGCCACCAGCAGTAGCCGCACCCCATATGAAAAACTGTTTTTT
CDR3: CATSSSRTPYEKLFF
J: TRBJ1-4
V: TRBV15
D: .
size: .

DNA: TGTGCCAGCAGCTTGACTAGCTCGTCCTACAATGAGCAGTTCTTC
CDR3: CASSLTSSSYNEQFF
J: TRBJ2-1
V: TRBV7-2
D: TRBD2
size: once

DNA: TGTGCCAGCAGCTTGGGCGTCTGGGACAGGGGTGTCCCCAATGAAAAACTGTTTTTT
CDR3: CASSLGVWDRGVPNEKLFF
J: TRBJ1-4
V: TRBV5-6
D: TRBD1
size: .

DNA: TGTGCCAGTAGTAGCCAGGGGGCTTTACATGGCTACACCTTC
CDR3: CASSSQGALHGYTF
J: TRBJ1-2
V: TRBV19
D: TRBD1
size: .

DNA: TGTGCCACCAGCCCGTCGAGTGGGGGGTTTGGTAATGAAAAACTGTTTTTT
CDR3: CATSPSSGGFGNEKLFF
J: TRBJ1-4
V: TRBV15
D: .
size: .

DNA: TGTGCCAGCAGCGTTGTCAGGGGCGGGAACACTGAAGCTTTCTTT
CDR3: CASSVVRGGNTEAFF
J: TRBJ1-1
V: TRBV5-6
D: .
size: .

DNA: TGTGCCAGCAGCTTCGACGGGAACTATGGCTACACCTTC
CDR3: CASSFDGNYGYTF
J: TRBJ1-2
V: TRBV11-2
D: .
size: .

DNA: TGTGCCAGCAGTTACCCGAGCTTTGGGAGCGGGGGGGAAGAGACCCAGTACTTC
CDR3: CASSYPSFGSGGEETQYF
J: TRBJ2-5
V: TRBV6-2/TRBV6-3
D: TRBD2
size: .

DNA: TGTGCCAGCTCACCAGGAGCGTTGAACACTGAAGCTTTCTTT
CDR3: CASSPGALNTEAFF
J: TRBJ1-1
V: TRBV18
D: .
size: .

DNA: TGTGCCAGCAGTTGGAGCACAGGGGATATGAGGACTGAAGCTTTCTTT
CDR3: CASSWSTGDMRTEAFF
J: TRBJ1-1
V: TRBV6-2/TRBV6-3
D: TRBD1
size: .

DNA: TGTGCCAGCAGCCAAGGGAGGGGGCCGAACTATGGCTACACCTTC
CDR3: CASSQGRGPNYGYTF
J: TRBJ1-2
V: TRBV14
D: TRBD1
size: once

DNA: TGTGCCAGCTCACCTCCTTGGCAGGGGGCGGCTAACTATGGCTACACCTTC
CDR3: CASSPPWQGAANYGYTF
J: TRBJ1-2
V: TRBV18
D: TRBD1
size: .

DNA: TGTGCCAGCAGTTTTAAGGGGAGGGGATACACAGATACGCAGTATTTT
CDR3: CASSFKGRGYTDTQYF
J: TRBJ2-3
V: TRBV27
D: TRBD2
size: .

DNA: TGTGCCAGCAGCTCCCAGGGATCTGGCGGGAGACTCTACGAGCAGTACTTC
CDR3: CASSSQGSGGRLYEQYF
J: TRBJ2-7
V: TRBV28
D: TRBD2
size: few

DNA: TGTGCCACCAGCAGAGATTGGGTACAGGGGGAATTCTCCGGCTCTGGGGCCAACGTCCTGACTTTC
CDR3: CATSRDWVQGEFSGSGANVLTF
J: TRBJ2-6
V: TRBV15
D: TRBD1
size: .

DNA: TGCAGCGTCCTGACAGGACGGAACACTGAAGCTTTCTTT
CDR3: CSVLTGRNTEAFF
J: TRBJ1-1
V: TRBV29-1
D: .
size: once

DNA: TGTGCCAGCAGAGCAGGGATAACAACTAATGAAAAACTGTTTTTT
CDR3: CASRAGITTNEKLFF
J: TRBJ1-4
V: TRBV19
D: .
size: .

DNA: TGCGCCAGCAGCCAATGGGGGGGATCTCTCCAAGAGACCCAGTACTTC
CDR3: CASSQWGGSLQETQYF
J: TRBJ2-5
V: TRBV4-1
D: TRBD2
size: .

DNA: TGTGCCAGCAGCTTAAAATCAGGGCGGATAGGAGGCTACACCTTC
CDR3: CASSLKSGRIGGYTF
J: TRBJ1-2
V: TRBV7-2
D: .
size: .

DNA: TGTGCCAGTGGACAGGGGGTCGACTATGGCTACACCTTC
CDR3: CASGQGVDYGYTF
J: TRBJ1-2
V: TRBV19
D: TRBD1
size: few

DNA: TGTGCCAGCAGCTTAGGGAGGTCCCATCAGCCCCAGCATTTT
CDR3: CASSLGRSHQPQHF
J: TRBJ1-5
V: TRBV7-2
D: .
size: .

DNA: TGTGCCAGTAGTATTCCGGGACAGGGGGATCAGCCCCAGCATTTT
CDR3: CASSIPGQGDQPQHF
J: TRBJ1-5
V: TRBV19
D: TRBD1
size: .

DNA: TGTGCCTGGAGTGTTTCCGGACAGACTTTGTACAATGAGCAGTTCTTC
CDR3: CAWSVSGQTLYNEQFF
J: TRBJ2-1
V: TRBV30
D: .
size: .

DNA: TGTGCCAGCAGTCTCGTAGGAAGGGGTCTCCACTTT
CDR3: CASSLVGRGLHF
J: TRBJ1-6
V: TRBV6-5
D: .
size: .

DNA: TGTGCCAGCAGTTTGGGCGTATATGAGCCCCAGCATTTT
CDR3: CASSLGVYEPQHF
J: TRBJ1-5
V: TRBV28
D: .
size: .

DNA: TGTGCCAGCAGCTTAGGCGCCACAGGGGGCTCCTACAATGAGCAGTTCTTC
CDR3: CASSLGATGGSYNEQFF
J: TRBJ2-1
V: TRBV11-2
D: TRBD1
size: .

DNA: TGTGCCAGCAGTTACTCGAAAAAACCCGTAGACTATGGCTACACCTTC
CDR3: CASSYSKKPVDYGYTF
J: TRBJ1-2
V: TRBV6-5
D: .
size: once

DNA: TGTGCCAGCACCTTCGACAGGGCCTATGGCTACACCTTC
CDR3: CASTFDRAYGYTF
J: TRBJ1-2
V: TRBV6-6
D: TRBD1
size: .

DNA: TGTGCCAGCTCACCTCGGAGCGGGAGTTCAGATACGCAGTATTTT
CDR3: CASSPRSGSSDTQYF
J: TRBJ2-3
V: TRBV18
D: TRBD2
size: .

DNA: TGCAGCGTAGAGGGACAGAGAAGCACAGATACGCAGTATTTT
CDR3: CSVEGQRSTDTQYF
J: TRBJ2-3
V: TRBV29-1
D: TRBD1
size: .

DNA: TGTGCCAGCAGTCAACCGGGACAGGGTTTTCACGAGCAGTACTTC
CDR3: CASSQPGQGFHEQYF
J: TRBJ2-7
V: TRBV28
D: TRBD1
size: .

DNA: TGTGCCAGCAGTTTAAGGGGACAGGGCCACAATGAGCAGTTCTTC
CDR3: CASSLRGQGHNEQFF
J: TRBJ2-1
V: TRBV27
D: TRBD1
size: .

DNA: TGCAGCGTGGGCGGGGGGGGGCGCGCTGAAGCTTTCTTT
CDR3: CSVGGGGRAEAFF
J: TRBJ1-1
V: TRBV29-1
D: .
size: .

DNA: TGCGCCAGCAGCTTGGTTAGCGGGATCGCCTACAATGAGCAGTTCTTC
CDR3: CASSLVSGIAYNEQFF
J: TRBJ2-1
V: TRBV5-1
D: TRBD2
size: once

DNA: TGTGCCAGCAGGTCCCGGGGAGGGGGACAGGTTAATGAAAAACTGTTTTTT
CDR3: CASRSRGGGQVNEKLFF
J: TRBJ1-4
V: TRBV7-6
D: TRBD1
size: .

DNA: TGCGCCAGCAGCCTTTCAGCGGATTATCAGCCCCAGCATTTT
CDR3: CASSLSADYQPQHF
J: TRBJ1-5
V: TRBV4-1
D: .
size: .